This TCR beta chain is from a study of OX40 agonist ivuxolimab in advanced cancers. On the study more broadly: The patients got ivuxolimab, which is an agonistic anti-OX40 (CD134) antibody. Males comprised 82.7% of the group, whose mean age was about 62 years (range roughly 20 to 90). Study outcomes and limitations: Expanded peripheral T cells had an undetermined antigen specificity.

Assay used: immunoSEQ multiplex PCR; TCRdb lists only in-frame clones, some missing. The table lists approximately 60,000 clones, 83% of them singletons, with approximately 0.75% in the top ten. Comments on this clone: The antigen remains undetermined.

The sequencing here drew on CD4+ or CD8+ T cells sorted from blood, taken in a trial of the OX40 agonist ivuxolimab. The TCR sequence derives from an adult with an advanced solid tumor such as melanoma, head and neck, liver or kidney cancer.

CDR3: CASSLGALAGARETQYF. The CDR3 DNA sequence: TGTGCCAGCAGCTTAGGGGCCCTAGCGGGGGCCCGAGAGACCCAGTACTTC. The chain recombines TRBV7-2 with TRBJ2-5, with 10 nucleotides matching TRBD2. The CDR3 has 17 amino acids. Germline trimming cut 1 base from V and 4 bases from J; bases unmatched to any gene: 9. CDR1 and CDR2 from the germline V gene are SGHTA and FQGNSA. The full variable domain, its missing parts supplied by reference TRBV7-2 and TRBJ2-5, is GAGVSQSPSNKVTEKGKDVELRCDPISGHTALYWYRQSLGQGLEFLIYFQGNSAPDKSGLPSDRFSAERTGGSVSTLTIQRTQQEDSAVYLCASSLGALAGARETQYFGPGTRLLVL.